The 6 T cell receptor beta chains in this list originate from one sample, sequenced in a study of T cells in Graves' hyperthyroidism and ophthalmopathy. Amplified TCR beta CDR3 regions came from RNA transcripts. First-round RT-PCR with HTBI primers amplified the TCR CDR3 region. One entry per CDR3 protein results from TCRdb running MiXCR on the multiplex PCR reads. The table shows roughly 280,000 distinct CDR3 sequences, with about a sixth occurring only once. The specimen sequenced was blood. The receptors were gathered from a woman aged 55-70 years with Graves' ophthalmopathy.

Many counts were recorded for this clonotype. The genes are TRBV18 and TRBJ1-2; D is possibly TRBD1 (6 bases). CDR1 and CDR2 (germline): KGHSH, LQKENI. V gave up 2 bases and J gave up 2 bases, with 9 bases separating them. The CDR3 sequence is 14 residues long. DNA for the CDR3: TGTGCCAGCTCACCATTCGGGACAAACTATGGCTACACCTTC. Translated, it gives CASSPFGTNYGYTF.

V gene TRBV11-2 combines with J gene TRBJ2-7; 8 nucleotides align to TRBD2. CDR3 length: 15 amino acids. In germline, CDR1 is SGHAT, CDR2 FQNNGV. V was pared by 3 bases and J by 0 bases, with 4 bases of the junction left unmatched. The DNA for the CDR3 is TGTGCCAGCAGCTTTGGGCGGGGGGCCTCCTACGAGCAGTACTTC. Residues: CASSFGRGASYEQYF.

This clonotype was detected ten times or more. The chain is built from TRBV19 and TRBJ2-3, with 9 bases identical to TRBD1. The trim removed 5 bases at V and 5 bases at J, leaving 11 bases unmatched. Germline values: CDR1 LNHDA, CDR2 SQIVND (reference sequence). CDR3 length: 16 residues. The chain's CDR3 is CASSPARTGVRDTQYF. CDR3 DNA sequence: TGTGCCAGTAGTCCGGCCAGGACAGGGGTACGAGATACGCAGTATTTT.

This clonotype was seen at least ten times. The genes are TRBV7-9 and TRBJ2-1; no firm D call. The V gene's germline CDR1 is SEHNR and CDR2 FQNEAQ (reference sequence). The V end lost 4 bases, the J end lost 6 bases, and 10 bases lay between the germline ends. This CDR3 is 13 amino acids long. The CDR3 bases are TGTGCCAGCAGCTCCTTTCGCTCCAATGAGCAGTTCTTC. This encodes CASSSFRSNEQFF.

In this sample, this clonotype turned up many times. The V and J genes are TRBV11-2 and TRBJ1-4; no clear D. CDR1 is SGHAT and CDR2 is FQNNGV in the germline V gene. The length of the CDR3 is 14 residues. The germline V and J ends were trimmed by 5 bases and 8 bases, with 15 bases remaining between them. The CDR3, as DNA: TGTGCCAGCAGCCCACCCGCTGCCGAGGAAAAACTGTTTTTT. This sequence encodes CASSPPAAEEKLFF.

The chain employs TRBV2 and TRBJ2-7; 10 nucleotides line up with TRBD1. The V and J ends lost 6 bases and 6 bases, in that order; junction bases with no gene match: 2. The CDR3 loop spans 12 amino acids. The V gene's germline CDR1 is SNHLY and CDR2 FYNNEI. In DNA form, the CDR3 reads TGTGCCAGCAGGACAGGGGGCCTCGAGCAGTACTTC. It yields the protein CASRTGGLEQYF.